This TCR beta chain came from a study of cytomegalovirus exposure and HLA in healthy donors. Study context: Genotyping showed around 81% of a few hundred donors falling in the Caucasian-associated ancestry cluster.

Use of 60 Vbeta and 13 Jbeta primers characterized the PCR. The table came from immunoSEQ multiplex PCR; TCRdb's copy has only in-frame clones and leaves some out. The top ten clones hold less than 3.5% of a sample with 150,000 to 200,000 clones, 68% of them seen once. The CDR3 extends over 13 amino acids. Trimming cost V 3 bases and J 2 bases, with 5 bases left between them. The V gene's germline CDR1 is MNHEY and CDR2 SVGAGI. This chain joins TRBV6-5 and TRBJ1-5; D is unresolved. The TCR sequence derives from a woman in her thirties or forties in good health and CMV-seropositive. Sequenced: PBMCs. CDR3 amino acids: CASSYGRNQPQHF. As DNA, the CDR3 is TGTGCCAGCAGTTATGGGCGCAATCAGCCCCAGCATTTT.